This paragraph covers one TCR beta chain sequence. This sample is drawn from a study of OX40 agonist ivuxolimab in advanced cancers. The repertoire was sequenced with immunoSEQ multiplex PCR; TCRdb's copy has only in-frame clones and lacks some. The profile shows around 72,000 clones, about nine tenths of them singletons. V was clipped by 2 bases and J by 2 bases; unmatched bases: 7. CDR1 and CDR2 from the germline V gene are SGHAT and FQNNGV. This CDR3 is 16 amino acids long. V is TRBV11-2 and J is TRBJ1-1; 8 nucleotides match TRBD1. The sequence came from an adult with an advanced solid tumor such as melanoma, head and neck, liver or kidney cancer. This sample comprised CD4+ or CD8+ T cells sorted from blood, obtained in a trial of the OX40 agonist ivuxolimab. The CDR3 sequence is CASSLQTGVGNTEAFF. The DNA of the CDR3 is TGTGCCAGCAGCTTACAGACAGGGGTTGGAAACACTGAAGCTTTCTTT.